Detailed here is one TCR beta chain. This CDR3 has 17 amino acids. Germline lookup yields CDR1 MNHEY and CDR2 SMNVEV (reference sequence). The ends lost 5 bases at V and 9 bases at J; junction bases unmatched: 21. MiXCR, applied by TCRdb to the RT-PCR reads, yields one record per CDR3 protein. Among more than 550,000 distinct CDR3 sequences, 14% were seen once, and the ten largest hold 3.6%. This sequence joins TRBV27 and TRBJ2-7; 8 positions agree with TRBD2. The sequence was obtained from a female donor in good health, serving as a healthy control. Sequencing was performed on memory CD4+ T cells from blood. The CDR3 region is CASSPTSGAGDDLRQYF. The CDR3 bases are TGTGCCAGCAGTCCCACTAGCGGAGCAGGTGATGATCTACGGCAGTACTTC.